This TCR beta chain appears in the sequencing data of a study of control samples from healthy donors and cancer patients. Germline V lookup: CDR1 MNHEY, CDR2 SVGAGI. The junction had 3 bases not matched to a gene; V was cut back by 6 bases and J by 2 bases. The CDR3 extends over 14 amino acids. Sequenced by immunoSEQ multiplex PCR; TCRdb stores in-frame clones only, minus some. The profile shows fewer than 65,000 clones, 80% of them singletons. The chain uses TRBV6-5 and TRBJ1-2; TRBD1 matches at 10 bases. The clonotype originates from a man aged 65-85 years in good health. Sequenced: blood. CDR3 residues: CASRTGQGNYGYTF. The CDR3, as DNA: TGTGCCAGCAGAACGGGACAGGGGAACTATGGCTACACCTTC.